The 32 T cell receptor beta chains in this list originate from one sample, sequenced in a study of T cell responses to AZD1222 COVID-19 vaccine. Profiled with immunoSEQ multiplex PCR; TCRdb holds only in-frame clones, not every one. The sample carries about 160,000 clones, about 92% recorded once. The sample in question was peripheral blood, obtained 28 days after the second AZD1222 dose. The source of these receptors is an adult who received the AZD1222 COVID-19 vaccine.

The rearrangement uses TRBV5-1 and TRBJ2-7; D remains unclear. CDR1 is SGHRS and CDR2 is YFSETQ in the germline V gene. V lost 0 bases and J 2 bases, leaving 9 bases between the germline ends. The length of the CDR3 is 14 residues. The CDR3 sequence: CASSLGAEPYEQYF. The DNA of the CDR3 is TGCGCCAGCAGCTTGGGGGCGGAGCCCTACGAGCAGTACTTC.

The chain combines TRBV9 with TRBJ1-2; D is undetermined. Germline lookup yields CDR1 SGDLS and CDR2 YYNGEE. The CDR3 length is 15 residues. Trimming stripped 1 base from V and 4 bases from J, with 14 bases between. The CDR3 DNA sequence: TGTGCCAGCAGCGTATCTGTGGGGAACGCCTATGGCTACACCTTC. Residues: CASSVSVGNAYGYTF. The whole variable domain, filled in from reference TRBV9 and TRBJ1-2, reads DSGVTQTPKHLITATGQRVTLRCSPRSGDLSVYWYQQSLDQGLQFLIQYYNGEERAKGNILERFSAQQFPDLHSELNLSSLELGDSALYFCASSVSVGNAYGYTFGSGTRLTVV.

As regards this clone: This specimen includes other DNA sequences encoding the same CDR3. The chain uses TRBV12-3 or TRBV12-4 and TRBJ1-2; unclear D gene. Trimming left V 4 bases short and J 4 bases short, with 7 bases between. The CDR3 is 12 residues long. The CDR3 sequence is CASSSGPYGYTF. In DNA, the CDR3 is TGTGCCAGCAGTTCCGGACCCTATGGCTACACCTTC.

This chain links TRBV19 with TRBJ2-7, with TRBD1 matching over 9 bases. This CDR3 has 14 amino acids. J was trimmed by 4 bases and V by 6 bases; bases with no gene match: 7. Germline V lookup: CDR1 LNHDA, CDR2 SQIVND (reference sequence). DNA for the CDR3: TGTGCCAGTAGGGGCCGGGACAGGGAATACGAGCAGTACTTC. Its protein product is CASRGRDREYEQYF.

The CDR3 loop is CASSSSKGAGYGYTF. In nucleotides, the CDR3 is TGTGCCAGCAGTTCGTCCAAGGGGGCCGGCTATGGCTACACCTTC. The chain links TRBV28 to TRBJ1-2, with 7 bases aligning to TRBD1. Per the germline V gene, CDR1 is MDHEN and CDR2 is SYDVKM. The CDR3 has 15 residues. V was pared by 4 bases and J by 4 bases, with 9 bases of the junction left unmatched.

This chain connects TRBV6-6 to TRBJ2-7; D is ambiguous. This CDR3 is 14 amino acids long. The V end lost 2 bases, the J end lost 1 base, and 9 bases lay between the germline ends. The germline V gene encodes CDR1 MNHNY and CDR2 SVGAGI (reference sequence). The CDR3: CASSYTRTSYEQYF. The CDR3 bases are TGTGCCAGCAGTTACACTCGAACTTCCTACGAGCAGTACTTC.

The chain employs TRBV7-6 and TRBJ2-2; a possible D gene is TRBD2 (6 bases). Germline lookup yields CDR1 SGHVS and CDR2 FNYEAQ. The CDR3 loop spans 15 amino acids. The V and J ends lost 1 base and 6 bases respectively, with 12 bases between them. Here the CDR3 reads CASSLDPGSAGELFF. CDR3 DNA: TGTGCCAGCAGCTTAGACCCCGGGAGTGCCGGGGAGCTGTTTTTT.

V gene TRBV3-1 (or the pseudogene TRBV3-2) combines with J gene TRBJ1-2; D remains unclear. The CDR3 extends over 12 amino acids. V lost 1 base and J lost 8, with 8 bases in between. Germline CDR1 is LGHDT and CDR2 is YNNKEL (reference sequence). As DNA, the CDR3 is TGTGCCAGCAGCCAAGCTATTTGGGGCTACACCTTC. Amino acid sequence: CASSQAIWGYTF.

The chain has TRBV2 and TRBJ1-4; the match to TRBD1 covers 7 bases. With V trimmed by 6 bases and J by 5 bases, 3 bases remained unmatched. CDR1 is SNHLY and CDR2 is FYNNEI in the germline V gene. CDR3 size: 13 residues. The CDR3 nucleotides are TGTGCCAGCAGCGGACAGGAGAATGAAAAACTGTTTTTT. It codes for CASSGQENEKLFF.

The chain employs TRBV28 and TRBJ1-1, with 7 bases identical to TRBD1. The germline V gene encodes CDR1 MDHEN and CDR2 SYDVKM. This CDR3 comprises 12 residues. V was pared by 3 bases and J by 9 bases, with 4 bases of the junction left unmatched. The CDR3 is CASSFAGGKAFF. The CDR3 nucleotides are TGTGCCAGCAGTTTTGCAGGGGGAAAAGCTTTCTTT.

This clone was seen once. Other DNA sequences in this specimen translate into the identical CDR3. The chain recombines TRBV19 with TRBJ1-6; D is perhaps TRBD1 (5 bases). V shed 6 bases and J shed 5 bases, with 11 bases lying between them. Looked up from germline, CDR1 is LNHDA and CDR2 is SQIVND (reference sequence). The CDR3 sequence is 14 residues long. CDR3 region: CASRSGTDNSPLHF. The CDR3 region has the DNA TGTGCCAGTAGATCCGGGACGGATAATTCACCCCTCCACTTT.

V usage is TRBV19 and J usage is TRBJ1-5; D may be TRBD1 (6 bases). Germline V lookup: CDR1 LNHDA, CDR2 SQIVND (reference sequence). V was pared by 6 bases and J by 7 bases, with 19 bases between. The CDR3 is 15 amino acids. The CDR3 loop reads CASSRSGGAGQPQHF. CDR3 nucleotides: TGTGCCAGTAGCAGAAGCGGGGGGGCTGGACAGCCCCAGCATTTT. The full variable domain, its missing parts supplied by reference TRBV19 and TRBJ1-5, is DGGITQSPKYLFRKEGQNVTLSCEQNLNHDAMYWYRQDPGQGLRLIYYSQIVNDFQKGDIAEGYSVSREKKESFPLTVTSAQKNPTAFYLCASSRSGGAGQPQHFGDGTRLSIL.

CDR3 DNA: TGCAGCGTTAGTCTCCCGGCTGGGGGGCGTTACCAAGAGACCCAGTACTTC. Translated, it gives CSVSLPAGGRYQETQYF. The gene calls are TRBV29-1 and TRBJ2-5; D may match TRBD1 or TRBD2 (6 bases each). The CDR3 sequence is 17 residues long. V was cut by 5 bases and J by 0 bases, with 22 bases left in between. The germline V gene has CDR1 SQVTM and CDR2 ANQGSEA.

This clone was detected a few times. This rearrangement joins TRBV5-6 to TRBJ1-5; unclear D gene. Germline CDR1 and CDR2: SGHDT and YYEEEE. V was trimmed by 5 bases and J by 0 bases, leaving 9 bases between them. CDR3 length: 14 amino acids. The CDR3 spells CASRRMYSNQPQHF. The CDR3 DNA is TGTGCCAGCAGGCGGATGTATAGCAATCAGCCCCAGCATTTT.

V and J are TRBV27 and TRBJ1-4; D gene ambiguous. CDR1 is MNHEY and CDR2 is SMNVEV in the germline V gene (reference sequence). CDR3 length equals 14 residues. Trimming stripped 2 bases from V and 8 bases from J, with 12 bases between. The CDR3, as DNA: TGTGCCAGCAGTTTAATCCGACACGGGGAAAAACTGTTTTTT. Its translation: CASSLIRHGEKLFF.

The chain combines TRBV27 with TRBJ1-5, with D possibly matching TRBD1 (6 bases). Germline CDR1 is MNHEY and CDR2 is SMNVEV (reference sequence). The CDR3 runs to 15 residues. V lost 3 bases to trimming and J lost 2 bases, with 11 bases between them. CDR3 residues: CASSLSRQGNQPQHF. The CDR3 DNA is TGTGCCAGCAGTTTGAGCCGACAGGGCAATCAGCCCCAGCATTTT.

Comments on this clone: At one end, the junction sequence differs from germline, possibly due to a read error. The chain recombines TRBV7-3 with TRBJ2-2; a weak D match, TRBD1 (6 bases). The CDR3 has 16 amino acids. CDR1 SGHTA and CDR2 FQGTGA come from the germline V gene. Here the CDR3 reads CASSLIRGANTGELFF. As DNA, the CDR3 is TGTGCCAGCAGTTTAATCAGGGGCGCGAACACCGGGGAGCTGTTTTTT.

This chain uses TRBV9 with TRBJ2-3; D might be TRBD2 (6 bases). Germline CDR1 is SGDLS and CDR2 is YYNGEE. Trimming removed 1 base from V and 3 bases from J, with 9 bases in between. This CDR3 is 14 amino acids long. The CDR3 sequence: CASSVFRGTDTQYF. The DNA of the CDR3 is TGTGCCAGCAGCGTATTTCGGGGGACAGATACGCAGTATTTT.

This sequence joins TRBV7-8 and TRBJ2-7, with unresolved D. CDR3 length equals 15 residues. The V gene's germline CDR1 is SGHVS and CDR2 FQNEAQ. Trimming left V 3 bases short and J 2 bases short, with 14 bases between. The CDR3 DNA reads as TGTGCCAGCAGCTTTCTATCTAGGGCAGCCTACGAGCAGTACTTC. Encoded protein: CASSFLSRAAYEQYF.

The rearrangement joins TRBV30 to TRBJ1-3; 7 positions match TRBD1. Germline V gene sequence: CDR1 GTSNPN, CDR2 SVGIG (reference sequence). The CDR3 extends over 16 amino acids. With V trimmed by 4 bases and J by 0 bases, 9 bases remained unmatched. The CDR3 DNA reads TGTGCCTGGATGGGCGGGACAGTCCGCTCTGGAAACACCATATATTTT. This translates into CAWMGGTVRSGNTIYF.

The chain carries TRBV3-1 (or the pseudogene TRBV3-2) and TRBJ1-2; D gene unclear. V was clipped by 4 bases and J by 7 bases, with 19 bases between them. The CDR3 consists of 15 residues. Germline CDR1 is LGHDT and CDR2 is YNNKEL (reference sequence). The CDR3 bases are TGTGCCAGCAGCCCACGGACCCTGGGGTCAGGTGGCTACACCTTC. It is translated as CASSPRTLGSGGYTF.

The chain employs TRBV24-1 and TRBJ1-2, with D possibly TRBD1 on 5 matching bases. Trimming pared 6 bases from V and 7 bases from J, leaving 14 bases between. The length of the CDR3 is 13 residues. Germline CDR1 is KGHDR and CDR2 is SFDVKD. Here the CDR3 reads CATSWGSAGGYTF. The CDR3 DNA follows: TGTGCCACCAGTTGGGGGAGTGCCGGTGGCTACACCTTC.

The rearrangement joins TRBV10-3 to TRBJ1-1; 8 nucleotides line up with TRBD1. The germline V gene has CDR1 ENHRY and CDR2 SYGVKD. V lost 9 bases to trimming and J lost 6 bases; unmatched junction nucleotides: 6. CDR3 length: 12 amino acids. The CDR3 is CAIKTGAAEAFF. CDR3 DNA: TGTGCCATAAAGACAGGGGCGGCTGAAGCTTTCTTT.

This chain connects TRBV28 to TRBJ2-2; D is ambiguous. V was cut by 2 bases and J by 0 bases, with 7 bases left in between. The CDR3 sequence is 15 residues long. The germline gives CDR1 MDHEN, CDR2 SYDVKM. The CDR3 DNA is TGTGCCAGCAGTTTACACCTAGCGAACACCGGGGAGCTGTTTTTT. This codes for CASSLHLANTGELFF. The variable domain in full, with the rest retrieved from reference TRBV28 and TRBJ2-2, is DVKVTQSSRYLVKRTGEKVFLECVQDMDHENMFWYRQDPGLGLRLIYFSYDVKMKEKGDIPEGYSVSREKKERFSLILESASTNQTSMYLCASSLHLANTGELFFGEGSRLTVL.

J is TRBJ2-2 and V is TRBV11-2, with D possibly matching TRBD1 (5 bases). The CDR3 runs 17 residues. In germline, CDR1 is SGHAT, CDR2 FQNNGV. V lost 4 bases, J lost 6 bases, and 21 bases lay in between. The CDR3 here is CASSSRPTVTAAGELFF. Written as DNA, the CDR3 is TGTGCCAGCAGCTCTAGACCCACCGTGACAGCTGCCGGGGAGCTGTTTTTT.

V usage is TRBV28 and J usage is TRBJ1-2, with D possibly matching TRBD1 (5 bases). The V gene's germline CDR1 is MDHEN and CDR2 SYDVKM. V lost 5 bases to trimming and J lost 1 base, with 11 bases between them. The CDR3 length is 14 residues. The CDR3 coding sequence is TGTGCCAGCAGTCCCGGGGACCATAACTATGGCTACACCTTC. This encodes CASSPGDHNYGYTF.

This clone was seen a single time. V usage is TRBV10-1 and J usage is TRBJ2-2, with 13 positions matching TRBD2. Germline-derived CDR1 and CDR2 are WNHNN and SYGVQD (reference sequence). V was clipped by 6 bases and J by 4 bases; unmatched bases: 2. This CDR3 contains 15 residues. The CDR3 protein is CASSRLAGGTGELFF. CDR3 DNA: TGCGCCAGCAGCAGACTAGCGGGAGGCACCGGGGAGCTGTTTTTT.

J is TRBJ1-1 and V is TRBV14; D is undetermined. This CDR3 comprises 18 residues. The V end lost 2 bases, the J end lost 0 bases, and 19 bases lay between the germline ends. CDR1 is SGHDN, CDR2 FVKESK, per germline. The CDR3 spells CASSQFWRANAMNTEAFF. The CDR3 coding sequence is TGTGCCAGCAGCCAATTTTGGAGGGCAAACGCCATGAACACTGAAGCTTTCTTT.

This rearrangement joins TRBV5-1 to TRBJ1-1, with 8 nucleotides matching TRBD1. CDR3 size: 15 residues. CDR1 and CDR2 from the germline V gene are SGHRS and YFSETQ. With V trimmed by 4 bases and J by 3 bases, 8 bases remained unmatched. CDR3 nucleotides: TGCGCCAGCAGCCCCCGACAGGGGAGGTACACTGAAGCTTTCTTT. This gives the protein CASSPRQGRYTEAFF.

The chain carries TRBV29-1 and TRBJ2-7; D is ambiguous. Germline V gives CDR1 SQVTM, CDR2 ANQGSEA. The CDR3 is made up of 13 amino acids. Trimming stripped 7 bases from V and 0 bases from J, with 13 bases between. The CDR3 sequence is CSAAGASSYEQYF. The CDR3 nucleotides read TGCAGCGCTGCCGGTGCGAGCTCCTACGAGCAGTACTTC.

The rearrangement uses TRBV18 and TRBJ2-1; TRBD2 aligns across 9 bases. The CDR3 totals 18 residues. Germline CDR1 KGHSH, CDR2 LQKENI. V trimming: 3 bases; J trimming: 6 bases; junction bases outside the gene matches: 15. The CDR3 sequence is CASSPPLGSGRASNEQFF. Written as DNA, the CDR3 is TGTGCCAGCTCACCCCCCTTGGGTAGCGGGAGAGCGTCCAATGAGCAGTTCTTC.

The chain joins TRBV6-1 to TRBJ2-7, with TRBD2 matching over 13 bases. Germline V CDR1 and CDR2: MNHNS, SASEGT. The junction had 6 bases not matched to a gene; V was cut back by 3 bases and J by 1 base. The CDR3 consists of 17 residues. DNA for the CDR3: TGTGCCAGCAGTGATGGGGGACTAGCGGGGCCGTCCTACGAGCAGTACTTC. Its protein product is CASSDGGLAGPSYEQYF.